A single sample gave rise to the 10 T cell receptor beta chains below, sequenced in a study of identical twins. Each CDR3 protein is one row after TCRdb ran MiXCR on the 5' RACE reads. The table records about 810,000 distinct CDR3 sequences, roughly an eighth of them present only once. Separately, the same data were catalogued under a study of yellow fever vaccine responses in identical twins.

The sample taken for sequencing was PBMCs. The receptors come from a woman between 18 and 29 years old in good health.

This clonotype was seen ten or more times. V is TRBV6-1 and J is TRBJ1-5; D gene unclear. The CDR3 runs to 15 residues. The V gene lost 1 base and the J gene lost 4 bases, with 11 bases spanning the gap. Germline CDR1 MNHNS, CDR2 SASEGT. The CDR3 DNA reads TGTGCCAGCAGTGAAGTGGAGGGCGGAAATCAGCCCCAGCATTTT. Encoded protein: CASSEVEGGNQPQHF.

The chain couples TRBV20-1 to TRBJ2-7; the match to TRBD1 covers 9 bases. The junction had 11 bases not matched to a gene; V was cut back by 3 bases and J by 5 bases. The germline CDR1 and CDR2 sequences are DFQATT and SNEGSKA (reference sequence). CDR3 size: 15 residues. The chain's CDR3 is CSARESGTGPDEQYF. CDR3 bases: TGCAGTGCTAGGGAATCCGGGACAGGGCCTGACGAGCAGTACTTC.

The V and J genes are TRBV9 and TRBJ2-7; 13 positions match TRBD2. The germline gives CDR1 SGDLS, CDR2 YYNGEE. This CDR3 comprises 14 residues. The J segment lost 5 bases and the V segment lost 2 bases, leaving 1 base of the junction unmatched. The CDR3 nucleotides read TGTGCCAGCAGCGTTGGGACTAGCGGGAACGAGCAGTACTTC. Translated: CASSVGTSGNEQYF.

The CDR3 DNA is TGTGCCACCAGTGCCCCCCACAGGGGGCGAAAGAATGAGCAGTTCTTC. Its translation: CATSAPHRGRKNEQFF. V and J are TRBV24-1 and TRBJ2-1; 9 bases fit TRBD1. J was trimmed by 7 bases and V by 5 bases; bases with no gene match: 11. The CDR3 runs to 16 residues. CDR1 KGHDR and CDR2 SFDVKD come from the germline V gene.

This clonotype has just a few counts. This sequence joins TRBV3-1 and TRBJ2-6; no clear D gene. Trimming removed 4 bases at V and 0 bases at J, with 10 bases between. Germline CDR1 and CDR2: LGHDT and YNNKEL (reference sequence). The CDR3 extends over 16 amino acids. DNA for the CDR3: TGTGCCAGCAGCCCCCACGCAGGCTCTGGGGCCAACGTCCTGACTTTC. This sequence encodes CASSPHAGSGANVLTF.

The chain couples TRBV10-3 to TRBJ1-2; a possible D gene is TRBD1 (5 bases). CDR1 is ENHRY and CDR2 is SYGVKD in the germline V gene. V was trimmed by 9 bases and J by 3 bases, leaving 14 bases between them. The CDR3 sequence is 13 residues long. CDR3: CAITRGVDYGYTF. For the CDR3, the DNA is TGTGCCATTACCCGGGGGGTTGACTATGGCTACACCTTC.

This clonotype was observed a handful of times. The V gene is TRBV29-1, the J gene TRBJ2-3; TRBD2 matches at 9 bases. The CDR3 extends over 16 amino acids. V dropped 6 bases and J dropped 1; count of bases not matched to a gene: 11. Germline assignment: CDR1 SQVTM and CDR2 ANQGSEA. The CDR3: CSVAGLAGVGTDTQYF. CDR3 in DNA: TGCAGCGTCGCTGGTTTAGCGGGAGTCGGCACAGATACGCAGTATTTT.

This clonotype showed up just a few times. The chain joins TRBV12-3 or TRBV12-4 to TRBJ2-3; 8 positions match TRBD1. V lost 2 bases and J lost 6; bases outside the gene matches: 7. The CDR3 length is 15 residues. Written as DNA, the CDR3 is TGTGCCAGCAGTTTAAGGGCAGGGGGCGACGATACGCAGTATTTT. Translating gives CASSLRAGGDDTQYF.

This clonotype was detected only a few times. The CDR3 is CASSPRVGGPYNEQFF. CDR3 bases: TGTGCCAGCAGCCCCAGGGTGGGGGGGCCGTACAATGAGCAGTTCTTC. This sequence joins TRBV7-9 and TRBJ2-1, with D perhaps matching TRBD2 (7 bases). Germline lookup yields CDR1 SEHNR and CDR2 FQNEAQ (reference sequence). V lost 5 bases and J lost 4, with 18 bases in between. This CDR3 has 16 residues.

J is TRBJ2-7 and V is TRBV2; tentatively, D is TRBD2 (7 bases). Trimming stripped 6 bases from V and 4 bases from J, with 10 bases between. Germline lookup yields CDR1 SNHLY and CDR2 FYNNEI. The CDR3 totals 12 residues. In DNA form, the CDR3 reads TGTGCCAGCAGAGAGGGGGGGTACGAGCAGTACTTC. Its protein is CASREGGYEQYF.